This is a list of T cell receptor beta chains from one sample in a study of blood T cell repertoires in COVID-19. Libraries were prepared by immunoSEQ multiplex PCR; TCRdb keeps only in-frame clonotypes and omits some of them. The table has about 67,000 clones, more than 75% seen once; the top ten hold just under 6.5%. The sample consisted of peripheral blood. Source of these receptors: a woman aged 55-75 years with acute or convalescent COVID-19. The CDR3 runs from the conserved cysteine through the conserved F or W. Each record gives: D gene, V gene, clone size, J gene, CDR3 protein, CDR3 DNA. The D gene is left open where the match is weak. The listing skips clone size in some rows; elsewhere it reads once, few, many or a size class.

TRBD1,TRBV7-3,-,TRBJ1-1,CASSPRQGANTEAFF,TGTGCCAGCAGCCCACGTCAGGGGGCGAACACTGAAGCTTTCTTT
-,TRBV5-1,-,TRBJ2-1,CASSLILGNEQFF,TGCGCCAGCAGCTTGATTCTAGGCAATGAGCAGTTCTTC
-,TRBV29-1,-,TRBJ2-3,CSVSGEGGLTDTQYF,TGCAGCGTTAGCGGGGAGGGGGGCCTCACAGATACGCAGTATTTT
-,TRBV5-4,few,TRBJ2-2,CASSSEVANTGELFF,TGTGCCAGCAGCTCAGAGGTGGCGAACACCGGGGAGCTGTTTTTT
TRBD1,TRBV2,once,TRBJ2-1,CASSADRVVDEQFF,TGTGCCAGCAGCGCGGACAGGGTCGTGGATGAGCAGTTCTTC
TRBD2,TRBV6-5,-,TRBJ2-3,CASSYSGGRTDTQYF,TGTGCCAGCAGTTATAGCGGGGGCCGCACAGATACGCAGTATTTT
TRBD2,TRBV29-1,-,TRBJ2-1,CSVVAGDYIYNEQFF,TGCAGCGTTGTAGCGGGGGACTACATATACAATGAGCAGTTCTTC
-,TRBV19,-,TRBJ1-2,CASSSRGGFYGYTF,TGTGCCAGTAGTTCCCGGGGGGGCTTCTATGGCTACACCTTC
TRBD2,TRBV5-1,-,TRBJ2-7,CASSLGGGIYEQYF,TGCGCCAGCAGCTTGGGCGGGGGAATATACGAGCAGTACTTC
TRBD1,TRBV2,-,TRBJ1-5,CASTMTDRDQPQHF,TGTGCCAGCACCATGACTGACAGGGACCAGCCCCAGCATTTT
-,TRBV5-4,-,TRBJ1-1,CASSPLTGNTEAFF,TGTGCCAGCAGCCCTCTGACGGGTAACACTGAAGCTTTCTTT
-,TRBV11-2,once,TRBJ2-3,CASSLVRDTQYF,TGTGCCAGCAGCTTAGTCAGAGATACGCAGTATTTT
-,TRBV9,-,TRBJ2-2,CASSTGGHNTGELFF,TGTGCCAGCTCCACCGGGGGTCATAACACCGGGGAGCTGTTTTTT
-,TRBV5-1,-,TRBJ1-2,CASKTSSASNYGYTF,TGCGCCAGTAAAACAAGTTCCGCCTCTAACTATGGCTACACCTTC
-,TRBV28,-,TRBJ1-2,CASNFIGEGGVGYTF,TGTGCCAGCAACTTTATCGGGGAGGGTGGCGTTGGCTACACCTTC
-,TRBV11-2,-,TRBJ2-5,CASSSGVSSLQETQYF,TGTGCCAGCAGCTCCGGGGTATCTTCCCTCCAAGAGACCCAGTACTTC
TRBD1,TRBV3-1/TRBV3-2,-,TRBJ1-2,CASSLPGQGAYGYTF,TGTGCCAGCAGCCTACCGGGACAGGGGGCCTATGGCTACACCTTC
TRBD1,TRBV18,-,TRBJ1-5,CASSGAGGRSNQPQHF,TGTGCCAGCTCAGGGGCAGGGGGCCGCTCAAATCAGCCCCAGCATTTT
TRBD1,TRBV6-5,-,TRBJ1-5,CASRRTGRNQPQHF,TGTGCCAGCAGGCGGACAGGGAGAAATCAGCCCCAGCATTTT
-,TRBV6-2/TRBV6-3,-,TRBJ2-2,CASSYIGELFF,TGTGCCAGCAGTTATATCGGGGAGCTGTTTTTT
TRBD1,TRBV6-2/TRBV6-3,-,TRBJ2-7,CASSYLTGGVYEQYF,TGTGCCAGCAGTTACCTGACAGGGGGCGTCTACGAGCAGTACTTC
-,TRBV5-1,-,TRBJ1-1,CASSPQGGDTEAFF,TGCGCCAGCAGCCCCCAGGGAGGTGACACTGAAGCTTTCTTT
-,TRBV7-9,-,TRBJ2-7,CASSFLSGGEQYF,TGTGCCAGCAGCTTCCTGTCAGGCGGGGAACAGTACTTC
-,TRBV9,few,TRBJ1-3,CASSPPQGLSTTIYF,TGTGCCAGCAGCCCTCCCCAGGGGCTATCGACCACCATATATTTT
TRBD1,TRBV4-3,-,TRBJ1-2,CASSQHHEQGAWGYTF,TGCGCCAGCAGCCAGCACCATGAGCAGGGGGCCTGGGGCTACACCTTC
-,TRBV28,once,TRBJ2-2,CASSLWGRGGQPGELFF,TGTGCCAGCAGTTTATGGGGCAGGGGAGGGCAGCCCGGGGAGCTGTTTTTT
TRBD1,TRBV4-3,-,TRBJ1-5,CASSQAQGDQPQHF,TGCGCCAGCAGCCAAGCGCAGGGGGATCAGCCCCAGCATTTT
TRBD1,TRBV27,-,TRBJ1-1,CASSRNRGGTEAFF,TGTGCCAGCAGTCGAAACAGGGGGGGGACTGAAGCTTTCTTT
TRBD1,TRBV6-1,few,TRBJ2-2,CASSRDRGYAGELFF,TGTGCCAGCAGTAGAGACAGGGGTTACGCCGGGGAGCTGTTTTTT
TRBD1,TRBV7-6,-,TRBJ1-5,CASSLAPSRTGENGNQPQHF,TGTGCCAGCAGCTTAGCCCCTTCAAGGACAGGGGAAAATGGCAATCAGCCCCAGCATTTT
-,TRBV11-3,once,TRBJ2-1,CASSPMGGFRNEQFF,TGTGCCAGCAGCCCCATGGGAGGTTTTAGAAATGAGCAGTTCTTC
-,TRBV12-5,-,TRBJ1-5,CASGSQGRQPQHF,TGTGCTAGTGGTTCACAGGGACGACAGCCCCAGCATTTT
-,TRBV7-8,-,TRBJ2-5,CASSLEGQTRETQYF,TGTGCCAGCAGCTTAGAGGGGCAGACAAGAGAGACCCAGTACTTC
-,TRBV9,once,TRBJ2-2,CASSVSANTGELFF,TGTGCCAGCAGCGTGTCGGCGAACACCGGGGAGCTGTTTTTT
-,TRBV5-1,-,TRBJ1-4,CASRSSQGLFNEKLFF,TGCGCCAGCAGGTCTTCTCAGGGCCTGTTTAATGAAAAACTGTTTTTT
-,TRBV4-3,-,TRBJ2-3,CASSQESLWDITDTQYF,TGCGCCAGCAGCCAAGAGTCCTTATGGGACATCACAGATACGCAGTATTTT
TRBD1,TRBV11-2,-,TRBJ1-2,CASSSRTGYYGYTF,TGTGCCAGCAGTTCCAGGACAGGGTACTATGGCTACACCTTC
-,TRBV3-1/TRBV3-2,-,TRBJ1-3,CAAGQFSGNTIYF,TGTGCCGCAGGACAGTTCTCTGGAAACACCATATATTTT
-,TRBV6-5,-,TRBJ1-5,CASRRTGDQPQHF,TGTGCCAGCCGCCGAACAGGCGATCAGCCCCAGCATTTT
-,TRBV28,few,TRBJ1-4,CASSLGGKEKLFF,TGTGCCAGCAGTTTAGGGGGGAAGGAAAAACTGTTTTTT
TRBD2,TRBV9,once,TRBJ2-5,CASSAQGTLTSGETQYF,TGTGCCAGCAGCGCACAGGGCACTCTGACTAGCGGAGAGACCCAGTACTTC
-,TRBV6-2/TRBV6-3,-,TRBJ1-4,CASSYLRTDDEKLFF,TGTGCCAGCAGTTACCTACGGACAGACGATGAAAAACTGTTTTTT
TRBD2,TRBV19,-,TRBJ2-3,CASSPQGRRGGTDTQYF,TGTGCCAGTAGTCCACAGGGTCGGCGGGGGGGCACAGATACGCAGTATTTT
-,TRBV5-1,once,TRBJ1-4,CASSSVQLEKLFF,TGCGCCAGCAGCTCGGTACAGCTTGAAAAACTGTTTTTT
TRBD2,TRBV11-2,-,TRBJ2-3,CASSLNGGISTDTQYF,TGTGCCAGCAGCTTAAACGGGGGGATAAGCACAGATACGCAGTATTTT